These 16 T cell receptor beta chains originate from one sample sequenced in a study of blood T cell repertoires in COVID-19. TCRdb's table, derived via immunoSEQ multiplex PCR, lists solely in-frame clones and lacks some. Of hundreds of thousands of clones in the sample, about 85% were seen once. Material: peripheral blood. The receptors here all came from a man aged 18 to 29 with active or convalescent COVID-19.

This clone was counted between two and nine times. This chain joins TRBV4-3 and TRBJ1-1, with a possible D match to TRBD1 (6 bases). The CDR3 is 12 residues long. Per the germline V gene, CDR1 is LGHNA and CDR2 is YSLEER. The germline V and J ends were trimmed by 3 bases and 7 bases, with 9 bases remaining between them. CDR3 protein: CASSHGQNEAFF. CDR3 nucleotide sequence: TGCGCCAGCAGCCACGGACAGAATGAAGCTTTCTTT.

The chain combines TRBV14 with TRBJ2-5, with 16 bases fitting TRBD2. Germline V gene sequence: CDR1 SGHDN, CDR2 FVKESK. With 4 bases clipped from V and 7 bases from J, the junction kept 3 bases outside the gene matches. This CDR3 contains 15 residues. CDR3 region: CASSPGLAGGATQYF. CDR3 nucleotide sequence: TGTGCCAGCAGCCCGGGACTAGCGGGGGGGGCGACCCAGTACTTC.

This clone was seen once. The J gene is TRBJ2-7, the V gene TRBV3-1 (or the pseudogene TRBV3-2), with D tentatively TRBD2 (6 bases). The germline V and J ends were trimmed by 4 bases and 6 bases, with 25 bases remaining between them. Germline CDR1 is LGHDT and CDR2 is YNNKEL (reference sequence). CDR3 length: 17 amino acids. The chain's CDR3 is CASSRGVGAGSLGEQYF. The CDR3 DNA reads TGTGCCAGCAGCCGAGGGGTTGGCGCGGGGAGCCTTGGCGAGCAGTACTTC.

This clone was picked up a small number of times. V is TRBV5-1 and J is TRBJ1-3, with D possibly being TRBD1 (6 bases). Germline-derived CDR1 and CDR2 are SGHRS and YFSETQ. V was cut by 0 bases and J by 4 bases, with 14 bases left in between. This CDR3 comprises 16 residues. The CDR3 coding sequence is TGCGCCAGCAGCTTGGAGCCGAAGGGGGTGGGAAACACCATATATTTT. The encoded protein is CASSLEPKGVGNTIYF.

The genes are TRBV4-3 and TRBJ1-6; 7 bases map to TRBD1. Germline V gene lookup returns CDR1 LGHNA and CDR2 YSLEER. Trimming cost V 0 bases and J 7 bases; bases outside gene matches: 6. The CDR3 totals 16 residues. CDR3 nucleotides: TGCGCCAGCAGCCAAGATCCGACAGGGAGAAATTCACCCCTCCACTTT. Amino acid sequence: CASSQDPTGRNSPLHF.

The chain combines TRBV9 with TRBJ2-7; TRBD2 might be the D (7 bases). Germline CDR1 reads SGDLS; CDR2 reads YYNGEE. The CDR3 length is 14 residues. Trimming stripped 0 bases from V and 7 bases from J, with 14 bases between. As DNA, the CDR3 is TGTGCCAGCAGCGTAGATTGGGGGGGCCAGGAGCAGTACTTC. As protein: CASSVDWGGQEQYF. The variable domain in full, completed from reference TRBV9 and TRBJ2-7, reads DSGVTQTPKHLITATGQRVTLRCSPRSGDLSVYWYQQSLDQGLQFLIQYYNGEERAKGNILERFSAQQFPDLHSELNLSSLELGDSALYFCASSVDWGGQEQYFGPGTRLTVT.

V gene TRBV6-2 or TRBV6-3 combines with J gene TRBJ1-6; a possible D gene is TRBD1 (5 bases). The CDR3 runs to 14 residues. Germline CDR1 and CDR2: MNHEY and SVGEGT. V shed 7 bases and J shed 8 bases, with 15 bases lying between them. The CDR3 DNA reads TGTGCCAGCACCCCCCAGCAGGGTTATTCACCCCTCCACTTT. Translation gives CASTPQQGYSPLHF.

The chain links TRBV12-3 or TRBV12-4 to TRBJ1-5; D possibly corresponds to TRBD1 (5 bases). This CDR3 region has 12 residues. Trimming cost V 7 bases and J 5 bases, with 9 bases left between them. The CDR3 DNA reads as TGTGCCAGCAATCGGGGGGATCAGCCCCAGCATTTT. This translates into CASNRGDQPQHF.

V usage is TRBV3-1 (or the pseudogene TRBV3-2) and J usage is TRBJ2-7; 7 bases are a match to TRBD1. Germline values: CDR1 LGHDT, CDR2 YNNKEL (reference sequence). The CDR3 covers 16 residues. V dropped 4 bases and J dropped 2; count of bases not matched to a gene: 11. In nucleotides, the CDR3 is TGTGCCAGCAGCCTCCTCCCCCGACAGGGTCCCTACGAGCAGTACTTC. Amino acids: CASSLLPRQGPYEQYF.

The chain carries TRBV12-3 or TRBV12-4 and TRBJ1-5; D might be TRBD1 (6 bases). V was trimmed by 6 bases and J by 4 bases, leaving 10 bases between them. The CDR3 contains 13 residues. CDR3 coding DNA: TGTGCCAGCAGGGACAGCATGAATCAGCCCCAGCATTTT. It specifies CASRDSMNQPQHF.

This clone was seen more than once but under ten times. The chain joins TRBV5-1 to TRBJ1-1; 7 nucleotides agree with TRBD1. CDR1 is SGHRS and CDR2 is YFSETQ in the germline V gene. The CDR3 totals 16 residues. Unmatched junction bases numbered 15, after V lost 4 bases and J lost 6 bases. CDR3 in DNA: TGCGCCAGCAGCCCGGACAGGAATGGGGAAAGCGCTGAAGCTTTCTTT. Protein sequence: CASSPDRNGESAEAFF.

J is TRBJ2-5 and V is TRBV5-4; 12 bases align to TRBD2. The V and J ends lost 4 bases and 9 bases, in that order; junction bases with no gene match: 13. The CDR3 covers 16 residues. Germline-derived CDR1 and CDR2 are SGHNT and YYREEE (reference sequence). The CDR3 spells CASSARGLAGGGAQYF. CDR3 nucleotide sequence: TGTGCCAGCAGCGCTCGGGGACTAGCGGGCGGTGGTGCCCAGTACTTC.

The chain recombines TRBV11-2 with TRBJ1-2; perhaps TRBD1 as D (6 bases). The CDR3 is 14 amino acids. With 5 bases removed from V and 5 bases from J, the gap between germline ends came to 15 bases. CDR1 SGHAT and CDR2 FQNNGV come from the germline V gene. CDR3 coding DNA: TGTGCCAGCAGCCCCCTGGGCACAGGGTATGGCTACACCTTC. Amino acids: CASSPLGTGYGYTF. Full variable domain (rest looked up from reference TRBV11-2 and TRBJ1-2): EAGVAQSPRYKIIEKRQSVAFWCNPISGHATLYWYQQILGQGPKLLIQFQNNGVVDDSQLPKDRFSAERLKGVDSTLKIQPAKLEDSAVYLCASSPLGTGYGYTFGSGTRLTVV.

The rearrangement uses TRBV9 and TRBJ2-5, with D perhaps TRBD2 (6 bases). CDR3 length: 14 residues. V was cut by 4 bases and J by 4 bases, with 14 bases left in between. The V gene's germline CDR1 is SGDLS and CDR2 YYNGEE. The CDR3 sequence is CASSTGLPPETQYF. CDR3 coding DNA: TGTGCCAGCAGCACCGGACTACCCCCAGAGACCCAGTACTTC.

The chain recombines TRBV28 with TRBJ2-3; weak D call: TRBD1 (6 bases). The CDR3 contains 14 residues. V shed 5 bases and J shed 1 base, with 10 bases lying between them. CDR1 is MDHEN, CDR2 SYDVKM, per germline. Here the CDR3 DNA reads TGTGCCAGCAGTAGGACAGTCGGCACAGATACGCAGTATTTT. Translated: CASSRTVGTDTQYF.

The chain is built from TRBV6-5 and TRBJ1-2, with a weak D call TRBD1 (6 bases). The CDR3 contains 13 residues. Germline V gives CDR1 MNHEY, CDR2 SVGAGI. V was shortened by 2 bases and J by 7 bases, with 11 bases between the two germline ends. The CDR3 region is CASSYEARGGYTF. As DNA, the CDR3 is TGTGCCAGCAGTTACGAAGCCAGGGGTGGCTACACCTTC.